This T cell receptor (beta chain) comes out of a study of control samples from healthy donors and cancer patients. Germline V gene data show CDR1 as DFQATT and CDR2 as SNEGSKA (reference sequence). V shed 3 bases, J shed 4 bases, and the junction held 3 bases outside the gene matches. The CDR3 is 12 residues long. TCRdb keeps only in-frame clones here, not all; method: immunoSEQ multiplex PCR. The sample includes 150,000 to 200,000 clones, 91% seen only once; the top ten take more than 1.3%. The chain recombines TRBV20-1 with TRBJ2-7; 7 bases are a match to TRBD2. The clonotype originates from a woman aged 25 to 39 in good health. The sample consisted of blood. CDR3 loop: CSASPGGYEQYF. CDR3 nucleotide sequence: TGCAGTGCTAGTCCGGGAGGTTACGAGCAGTACTTC.